Sequencing of this T cell receptor (beta chain) was carried out in a study of T cell repertoires in cytomegalovirus infection (dated by TCRdb to about 2019). Turning to the overall study: The HLA type of each donor mattered for the analysis, because public TCR beta signatures pointed to carriage of CMV infection along with the matching HLA type. The research as a whole found: Cumulative frequency of public TCR beta family members discriminated carriers of CMV infection plus the relevant HLA type in this cohort and an independent 352-donor cohort. The ex vivo response was dominated by HLA-C-restricted CMV-specific TCR beta clonotypes, which also provided the single most frequent clonotype in two of eight donors.

The CDR3 runs 13 amino acids, cysteine and phenylalanine included. Only CDR3 DNA is held: 39 bases, read in frame from base 1. The germline V gene sets CDR1 to SQVTM and CDR2 to ANQGSEA. V is clipped by 4 bases and J by 3 bases, and the sequence between their germline boundaries is 9 bases long. This clonotype showed up just a few times. What antigen it recognizes has not been identified. There are no base qualities to consult, and no much larger clone falls within one base. The data were produced on an Illumina HiSeq 1500. TCRdb reworked the public reads: Q25 trimming with fastp, MiXCR clone assembly, productive beta chains retained. Every distinct CDR3 protein forms one entry, paired with its most common genes and DNA. In this sample the table shows around 130,000 distinct CDR3 sequences, 8% to 9% of which occur a single time. The ten largest clonotypes hold 10% of the sample.

This clonotype was sampled from a human donor in good health (CMV status not recorded). Some clones in this sample may be carry-over from other donors' samples. Recombination linked TRBV29-1 to TRBJ2-2, with TRBD1 tentatively as D gene (6 bases match). The sequencing input was PBMCs. CDR3 sequence: CSVGAGDTGELFF. The sequence in DNA is TGCAGCGTTGGGGCAGGGGACACCGGGGAGCTGTTTTTT.